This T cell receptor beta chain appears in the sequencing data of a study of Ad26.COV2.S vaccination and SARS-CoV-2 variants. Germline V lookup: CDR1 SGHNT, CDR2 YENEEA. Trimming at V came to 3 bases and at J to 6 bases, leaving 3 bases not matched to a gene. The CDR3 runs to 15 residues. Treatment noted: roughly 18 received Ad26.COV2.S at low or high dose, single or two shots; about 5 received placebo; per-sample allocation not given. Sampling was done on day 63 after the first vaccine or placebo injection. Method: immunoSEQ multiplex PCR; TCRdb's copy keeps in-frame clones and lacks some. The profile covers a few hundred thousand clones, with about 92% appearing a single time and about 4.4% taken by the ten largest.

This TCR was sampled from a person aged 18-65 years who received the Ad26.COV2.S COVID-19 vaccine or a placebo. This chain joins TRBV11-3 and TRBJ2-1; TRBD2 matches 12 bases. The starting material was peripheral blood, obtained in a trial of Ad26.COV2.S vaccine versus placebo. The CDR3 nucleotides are TGTGCCAGCAGCTTTTCTAGCGGGGGGGTCAATGAGCAGTTCTTC. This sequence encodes CASSFSSGGVNEQFF.